The entry below describes one TCR beta chain. Profiled with immunoSEQ multiplex PCR; TCRdb holds only in-frame clones, not every one. The sample has 300,000 to 450,000 clones, roughly 89% seen once. These data come from a study of blood T cell repertoires in COVID-19. The CDR3 has 14 residues. V was clipped by 4 bases and J by 4 bases, with 14 bases between them. Germline assignment: CDR1 SGHRS and CDR2 YFSETQ. The specimen was peripheral blood. The sequence was collected from a woman aged 60-75 years with COVID-19, enrolled during active disease. The V and J genes are TRBV5-1 and TRBJ1-1, with D possibly being TRBD1 (5 bases). This CDR3 reads CASSPSVGGTEAFF. Here the CDR3 DNA reads TGCGCCAGCAGCCCATCGGTGGGGGGCACTGAAGCTTTCTTT. Full variable domain (rest looked up from reference TRBV5-1 and TRBJ1-1): KAGVTQTPRYLIKTRGQQVTLSCSPISGHRSVSWYQQTPGQGLQFLFEYFSETQRNKGNFPGRFSGRQFSNSRSEMNVSTLELGDSALYLCASSPSVGGTEAFFGQGTRLTVV.